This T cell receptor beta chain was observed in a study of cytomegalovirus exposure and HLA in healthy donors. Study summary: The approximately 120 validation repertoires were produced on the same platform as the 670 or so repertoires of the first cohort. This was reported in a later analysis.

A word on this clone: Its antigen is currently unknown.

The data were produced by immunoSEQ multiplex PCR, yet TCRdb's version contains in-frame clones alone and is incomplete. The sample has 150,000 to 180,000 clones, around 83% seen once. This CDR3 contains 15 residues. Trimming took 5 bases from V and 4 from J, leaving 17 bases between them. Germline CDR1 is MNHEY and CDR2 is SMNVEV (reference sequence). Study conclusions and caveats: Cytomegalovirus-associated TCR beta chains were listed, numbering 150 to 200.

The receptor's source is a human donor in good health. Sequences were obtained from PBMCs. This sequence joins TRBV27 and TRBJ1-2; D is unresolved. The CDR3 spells CASSASRILLYGYTF. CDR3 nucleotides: TGTGCCAGCAGTGCCTCCAGGATCCTTCTCTATGGCTACACCTTC.